A selection of T cell receptor beta chains follows, all from one sample in a study of shared clonotypes between healthy human individuals. Profiled with immunoSEQ multiplex PCR; TCRdb holds only in-frame clones, not every one. This table holds just over 2,000,000 clones, about 95% found once. Source material: naive CD8+ T cells sorted from blood. The origin of the receptors is a man aged 18 to 29 in good health. Both conserved end residues are part of each CDR3. The D gene is left open where the match is weak.

D gene | J gene | V gene | CDR3 length | CDR3 protein | CDR3 DNA
TRBD1 | TRBJ1-4 | TRBV2 | 17 | CASKVKRTGDTNEKLFF | TGTGCCAGCAAAGTAAAGCGGACAGGGGATACTAATGAAAAACTGTTTTTT
- | TRBJ2-5 | TRBV25-1 | 12 | CASVGVGETQYF | TGTGCCAGCGTTGGGGTGGGGGAGACCCAGTACTTC
TRBD1 | TRBJ1-6 | TRBV2 | 14 | CASRGTGAAVPLHF | TGTGCCAGCAGAGGGACAGGGGCCGCGGTGCCCCTCCACTTT
TRBD2 | TRBJ2-7 | TRBV4-1 | 16 | CASSPTWGEGYYEQYF | TGCGCCAGCAGCCCAACCTGGGGGGAGGGGTACTACGAGCAGTACTTC
TRBD2 | TRBJ2-1 | TRBV10-2 | 15 | CASRLAGGDYNEQFF | TGCGCCAGCAGGTTAGCGGGAGGCGACTACAATGAGCAGTTCTTC
- | TRBJ1-1 | TRBV6-6 | 13 | CASSYPGYTEAFF | TGTGCCAGCAGTTACCCCGGTTACACTGAAGCTTTCTTT
TRBD1 | TRBJ1-2 | TRBV11-2 | 16 | CASSSRDRAFGYGYTF | TGTGCCAGCAGTTCCCGGGACAGGGCCTTCGGCTATGGCTACACCTTC
TRBD1 | TRBJ1-5 | TRBV2 | 15 | CASSGTGQGNQPQHF | TGTGCCAGCAGTGGGACAGGGCAGGGCAATCAGCCCCAGCATTTT
- | TRBJ1-2 | TRBV6-5 | 15 | CASTPPAGTNYGYTF | TGTGCCAGCACCCCTCCCGCAGGGACTAACTATGGCTACACCTTC
TRBD2 | TRBJ2-7 | TRBV9 | 15 | CASSVGLDFSYEQYF | TGTGCCAGCAGCGTGGGACTAGATTTCTCCTACGAGCAGTACTTC
- | TRBJ2-1 | TRBV6-5 | 15 | CASSYDPSSYNEQFF | TGTGCCAGCAGTTACGACCCATCCTCCTACAATGAGCAGTTCTTC
TRBD2 | TRBJ2-1 | TRBV7-8 | 17 | CASSMGLAGGHYNEQFF | TGTGCCAGCAGCATGGGACTAGCGGGAGGGCACTACAATGAGCAGTTCTTC
- | TRBJ2-3 | TRBV6-6 | 11 | CASHQGDTQYF | TGTGCCAGCCACCAGGGAGATACGCAGTATTTT
- | TRBJ1-2 | TRBV5-6 | 15 | CASSLSTGVFYGYTF | TGTGCCAGCAGCTTGTCGACAGGCGTCTTCTATGGCTACACCTTC
- | TRBJ2-3 | TRBV27 | 13 | CASSFGSTDTQYF | TGTGCCAGCAGTTTCGGAAGTACAGATACGCAGTATTTT
- | TRBJ2-4 | TRBV2 | 15 | CASSLYRDGKNIQYF | TGTGCCAGCAGTTTATACAGGGATGGCAAAAACATTCAGTACTTC
TRBD1 | TRBJ2-3 | TRBV11-2 | 17 | CASSLEGARGITDTQYF | TGTGCCAGCAGCTTAGAAGGGGCCAGGGGGATCACAGATACGCAGTATTTT
TRBD1 | TRBJ2-6 | TRBV2 | 17 | CASRGDRVIPGANVLTF | TGTGCCAGCAGAGGGGACAGGGTAATCCCTGGGGCCAACGTCCTGACTTTC
- | TRBJ2-5 | TRBV9 | 12 | CASSGIGETQYF | TGTGCCAGCAGCGGAATAGGGGAGACCCAGTACTTC
- | TRBJ2-2 | TRBV6-6 | 15 | CASSRTGLDTGELFF | TGTGCCAGCAGTAGGACGGGACTGGACACCGGGGAGCTGTTTTTT
- | TRBJ1-6 | TRBV7-2 | 17 | CASSLARGRGPIPPLHF | TGTGCCAGCAGCTTAGCGAGGGGACGGGGACCGATTCCACCCCTCCACTTT
- | TRBJ2-2 | TRBV7-9 | 12 | CASSWATGELFF | TGTGCCAGCAGCTGGGCCACCGGGGAGCTGTTTTTT
- | TRBJ2-7 | TRBV13 | 14 | CASSLVAASYEQYF | TGTGCCAGCAGCTTAGTAGCGGCATCCTACGAGCAGTACTTC
TRBD1 | TRBJ2-3 | TRBV19 | 17 | CASSIPPQGRSTDTQYF | TGTGCCAGTAGTATCCCCCCACAGGGGCGAAGCACAGATACGCAGTATTTT
TRBD2 | TRBJ2-1 | TRBV27 | 16 | CASSSPLAGGGNEQFF | TGTGCCAGCAGTTCACCACTAGCGGGAGGGGGCAATGAGCAGTTCTTC
TRBD1 | TRBJ1-2 | TRBV9 | 13 | CASSARTGDGYTF | TGTGCCAGCAGCGCCAGGACAGGGGACGGCTACACCTTC
TRBD1 | TRBJ2-7 | TRBV27 | 14 | CASSLQGDSYEQYF | TGTGCCAGCAGTTTACAGGGGGACTCCTACGAGCAGTACTTC
- | TRBJ2-3 | TRBV11-2 | 16 | CASSRTWGSSTDTQYF | TGTGCCAGCAGCCGGACTTGGGGGAGTAGCACAGATACGCAGTATTTT